The 29 T cell receptor beta chains given below trace back to one sample, sequenced in a study of T cell responses to AZD1222 COVID-19 vaccine. Here immunoSEQ multiplex PCR was the method, and the copy in TCRdb shows in-frame clones only, minus some. The data hold over 150,000 clones, with approximately 90% observed a single time. The source was peripheral blood, collected on day 0 of AZD1222 vaccination. All receptors come from an adult in good health.

The chain has TRBV7-3 and TRBJ1-6; unclear D gene. The germline V gene encodes CDR1 SGHTA and CDR2 FQGTGA. The germline V and J ends were trimmed by 5 bases and 9 bases, with 14 bases remaining between them. This CDR3 is 14 amino acids long. The CDR3 DNA reads TGTGCCAGCAGCCCCGGGCCCGAGGGTTCACCCCTCCACTTT. Its protein product is CASSPGPEGSPLHF.

This clone has a single count. The chain uses TRBV7-2 and TRBJ2-1; 7 bases map to TRBD1. Germline assignment: CDR1 SGHTA and CDR2 FQGNSA. The CDR3 loop spans 14 amino acids. V was clipped by 4 bases and J by 5 bases; unmatched bases: 5. The CDR3 sequence: CASSSPGQHNEQFF. In DNA, the CDR3 is TGTGCCAGCAGCTCACCGGGACAGCACAATGAGCAGTTCTTC.

V gene TRBV12-5 combines with J gene TRBJ1-1, with D maybe TRBD1 (6 bases). V was pared by 6 bases and J by 3 bases, with 11 bases between. This CDR3 is built from 13 residues. Looked up from germline, CDR1 is LGHNT and CDR2 is FRNRAP. The CDR3: CASGLGQYTEAFF. CDR3 DNA: TGTGCTAGTGGCCTTGGACAGTACACTGAAGCTTTCTTT.

This sequence joins TRBV5-8 and TRBJ1-1; 7 nucleotides match TRBD1. Trimming took 0 bases from V and 5 from J; bases not matched to a gene: 4. Germline CDR1 SGHTS, CDR2 YDEGEE. This CDR3 spans 14 amino acids. DNA for the CDR3: TGTGCCAGCAGCTTGGGACAGGGCAGAACTGAAGCTTTCTTT. It encodes CASSLGQGRTEAFF. The variable domain in full, with the rest retrieved from reference TRBV5-8 and TRBJ1-1, is EAGVTQSPTHLIKTRGQQATLRCSPISGHTSVYWYQQALGLGLQFLLWYDEGEERNRGNFPPRFSGRQFPNYSSELNVNALELEDSALYLCASSLGQGRTEAFFGQGTRLTVV.

V is TRBV5-1 and J is TRBJ1-6; D remains unclear. This CDR3 contains 16 residues. Trimming shortened V by 0 bases and J by 3 bases, and 10 bases separated the two germline ends. Germline-derived CDR1 and CDR2 are SGHRS and YFSETQ. The DNA of the CDR3 is TGCGCCAGCAGCTTGGACGCTGGGGACTATAATTCACCCCTCCACTTT. This codes for CASSLDAGDYNSPLHF.

This clone has a handful of counts. The chain carries TRBV7-2 and TRBJ1-5; D is ambiguous. CDR3 size: 13 residues. CDR1 and CDR2 from the germline V gene are SGHTA and FQGNSA. Trimming removed 4 bases from V and 8 bases from J, with 12 bases in between. In DNA, the CDR3 is TGTGCCAGCAGCTGGGAGAGGCGGGAGCCCCAGCATTTT. It encodes CASSWERREPQHF.

The CDR3 reads CASSGLWTGYGYTF. DNA for the CDR3: TGTGCCAGCAGTGGCCTTTGGACAGGGTATGGCTACACCTTC. This sequence joins TRBV25-1 and TRBJ1-2; the match to TRBD1 covers 8 bases. Germline CDR1 MGHDK, CDR2 SYGVNS. Trimming cost V 4 bases and J 5 bases; bases outside gene matches: 6. This CDR3 has 14 amino acids.

The chain combines TRBV6-5 with TRBJ1-2; D is uncertain. The V end lost 6 bases, the J end lost 8 bases, and 13 bases lay between the germline ends. The germline CDR1 and CDR2 sequences are MNHEY and SVGAGI. This CDR3 contains 12 residues. The CDR3 DNA reads as TGTGCCAGCAGGCTACGTGACCGCGGCTACACCTTC. Translation gives CASRLRDRGYTF.

The genes are TRBV19 and TRBJ1-5, with 10 bases lining up with TRBD1. Germline assignment: CDR1 LNHDA and CDR2 SQIVND (reference sequence). The V and J ends lost 6 bases and 6 bases, in that order; junction bases with no gene match: 8. The CDR3 consists of 15 residues. The CDR3: CASRPDRGRGQPQHF. In nucleotides, the CDR3 is TGTGCCAGTAGGCCTGACAGGGGGCGCGGTCAGCCCCAGCATTTT.

This clone was counted a single time. CDR3 amino acids: CASSERQRGVVGELFF. The CDR3 DNA sequence: TGCGCCAGCAGTGAGAGGCAGCGGGGGGTAGTCGGGGAGCTGTTTTTT. The chain couples TRBV10-2 to TRBJ2-2; 9 bases match TRBD2. The germline V gene has CDR1 WSHSY and CDR2 SAAADI. The CDR3 is 16 residues long. After removal of 2 bases from V and 7 bases from J, the junction contained 8 bases not matched to a gene.

The chain uses TRBV27 and TRBJ1-1, with D possibly being TRBD1 (5 bases). Germline V CDR1 and CDR2: MNHEY, SMNVEV (reference sequence). V was cut by 5 bases and J by 5 bases, with 15 bases left in between. The length of the CDR3 is 14 residues. CDR3 nucleotide sequence: TGTGCCAGCAGTAGGGACGGTCCAGGTACTGAAGCTTTCTTT. It specifies CASSRDGPGTEAFF.

The rearrangement uses TRBV23-1 and TRBJ2-7, with D uncertain. TRBV23-1 carries the ORF label, with uncertain function. CDR3 length: 16 amino acids. V lost 3 bases to trimming and J lost 2 bases, with 17 bases between them. The CDR3: CASSQAASLEAYEQYF. CDR3 nucleotide sequence: TGCGCCAGCAGTCAGGCAGCCTCCTTAGAGGCCTACGAGCAGTACTTC.

The DNA for the CDR3 is TGTGCCAGCAGTTCCCGGTGGCCGGGGACCCAGTACTTC. Its translation: CASSSRWPGTQYF. The chain recombines TRBV6-2 or TRBV6-3 with TRBJ2-5; no definite D call. V was clipped by 4 bases and J by 7 bases, with 13 bases between them. The CDR3 sequence is 13 residues long. The germline CDR1 and CDR2 sequences are MNHEY and SVGEGT.

The V and J genes are TRBV6-5 and TRBJ2-3; 11 bases align to TRBD2. Per germline, CDR1 MNHEY and CDR2 SVGAGI. The J segment lost 4 bases and the V segment lost 6 bases, leaving 6 bases of the junction unmatched. The length of the CDR3 is 15 residues. In DNA form, the CDR3 reads TGTGCCAGCAGAGATAGCGGGGGGGCCCCAGATACGCAGTATTTT. Residues: CASRDSGGAPDTQYF.

In its sample, this clone was seen once. The rearrangement joins TRBV7-9 to TRBJ1-1; maybe TRBD1 (5 bases). Germline values: CDR1 SEHNR, CDR2 FQNEAQ (reference sequence). This CDR3 comprises 15 residues. Between the trimmed V and J ends, which lost 5 bases and 5 bases, there was a span of 18 bases. The CDR3 protein is CASSTSGTGGTEAFF. As DNA, the CDR3 is TGTGCCAGCAGCACCTCGGGGACGGGAGGGACTGAAGCTTTCTTT.

In this sample, this clone turned up a few times. The chain is built from TRBV7-9 and TRBJ2-7, with TRBD2 identical over 10 bases. V dropped 4 bases and J dropped 2; count of bases not matched to a gene: 5. The CDR3 loop spans 15 amino acids. Per the germline V gene, CDR1 is SEHNR and CDR2 is FQNEAQ (reference sequence). Written as DNA, the CDR3 is TGTGCCAGCAGCTCTAGCGGGGGCTTTACCTACGAGCAGTACTTC. Translated, it gives CASSSSGGFTYEQYF.

The CDR3: CASTRIRAFNSPLHF. CDR3 DNA: TGTGCCAGCACTAGAATCAGGGCCTTTAATTCACCCCTCCACTTT. The chain combines TRBV6-5 with TRBJ1-6; a possible D gene is TRBD1 (5 bases). Deletions cut 7 bases from V and 6 bases from J, with 16 bases between. The CDR3 extends over 15 amino acids. From germline, CDR1 is MNHEY and CDR2 SVGAGI.

This clone was counted a few times. J is TRBJ2-3 and V is TRBV29-1, with D unresolved. Trimming removed 4 bases at V and 4 bases at J, with 15 bases between. The CDR3 length is 14 residues. CDR1 is SQVTM and CDR2 is ANQGSEA in the germline V gene. Written as DNA, the CDR3 is TGCAGCGTTGTAGGGCTTGGTGGTGCAGATACGCAGTATTTT. It yields the protein CSVVGLGGADTQYF.

The V call is TRBV27, the J call TRBJ2-7; 8 nucleotides agree with TRBD1. The CDR3 is made up of 15 amino acids. Germline trimming cut 3 bases from V and 4 bases from J; bases unmatched to any gene: 8. Germline values: CDR1 MNHEY, CDR2 SMNVEV (reference sequence). DNA for the CDR3: TGTGCCAGCAGTTTGACCGACAGGGGACCGTACGAGCAGTACTTC. This codes for CASSLTDRGPYEQYF.

The chain combines TRBV6-6 with TRBJ1-2, with 8 nucleotides matching TRBD1. Germline V gene sequence: CDR1 MNHNY, CDR2 SVGAGI (reference sequence). This CDR3 has 13 residues. V trimming: 7 bases; J trimming: 7 bases; junction bases outside the gene matches: 8. The CDR3 is CASKTQGDGGYTF. CDR3 coding DNA: TGTGCCAGCAAAACACAGGGGGACGGTGGCTACACCTTC.

CDR3 in DNA: TGCGCCAGCAGCTTGGTCGTAGGGAACACTGAAGCTTTCTTT. Its protein product is CASSLVVGNTEAFF. The chain couples TRBV5-1 to TRBJ1-1; D is unresolved. The CDR3 is made up of 14 amino acids. Trimming removed 0 bases from V and 1 base from J, with 7 bases in between. The germline gives CDR1 SGHRS, CDR2 YFSETQ.

This clone has only one observation. The J gene is TRBJ2-7, the V gene TRBV7-9; D is uncertain. Between the trimmed V and J ends, which lost 4 bases and 2 bases, there was a span of 9 bases. The CDR3 has 13 residues. Germline loops: CDR1 SEHNR, CDR2 FQNEAQ (reference sequence). The CDR3 nucleotides read TGTGCCAGCAGCTCAGACGTTGCCTACGAGCAGTACTTC. It specifies CASSSDVAYEQYF. Drawing the rest from reference TRBV7-9 and TRBJ2-7, the complete variable domain is DTGVSQNPRHKITKRGQNVTFRCDPISEHNRLYWYRQTLGQGPEFLTYFQNEAQLEKSRLLSDRFSAERPKGSFSTLEIQRTEQGDSAMYLCASSSDVAYEQYFGPGTRLTVT.

The gene calls are TRBV18 and TRBJ1-1, with TRBD1 matching over 8 bases. CDR1 is KGHSH and CDR2 is LQKENI in the germline V gene. V shed 5 bases and J 7 bases; nucleotides not matched to a gene: 3. The CDR3 runs to 12 residues. CDR3 coding DNA: TGTGCCAGCTCAGCGGGGACAGGTGAAGCTTTCTTT. This codes for CASSAGTGEAFF.

The chain employs TRBV7-2 and TRBJ2-1; 7 bases line up with TRBD2. The CDR3 loop spans 15 amino acids. With 4 bases clipped from V and 0 bases from J, the junction kept 3 bases outside the gene matches. CDR1 is SGHTA, CDR2 FQGNSA, per germline. CDR3 bases: TGTGCCAGCAGCTCCTCTAGCGGCTCCTACAATGAGCAGTTCTTC. As protein: CASSSSSGSYNEQFF.

This rearrangement joins TRBV4-3 to TRBJ1-1; weak D call: TRBD1 (6 bases). The V end was cut by 0 bases, the J end by 6 bases, with 14 bases between. CDR3 length equals 15 residues. Germline CDR1 reads LGHNA; CDR2 reads YSLEER. The CDR3 reads CASSQDFWGASEAFF. The DNA for the CDR3 is TGCGCCAGCAGCCAAGATTTTTGGGGGGCTTCTGAAGCTTTCTTT.

The chain recombines TRBV6-6 with TRBJ1-2; D remains unclear. V lost 5 bases and J lost 8, with 9 bases in between. CDR1 and CDR2 from the germline V gene are MNHNY and SVGAGI (reference sequence). The length of the CDR3 is 11 residues. CDR3 amino acids: CASSREFGYTF. The CDR3 DNA is TGTGCCAGCAGTCGAGAATTCGGCTACACCTTC.

The V gene is TRBV12-3 or TRBV12-4, the J gene TRBJ2-1; D is undetermined. With 2 bases removed from V and 6 bases from J, the gap between germline ends came to 2 bases. There are 11 residues in the CDR3. CDR3 nucleotide sequence: TGTGCCAGCAGTTTACGCAATGAGCAGTTCTTC. This codes for CASSLRNEQFF.

The rearrangement uses TRBV4-1 and TRBJ1-6, with a tentative D call TRBD1 (6 bases). This CDR3 is 19 amino acids long. Germline CDR1 MGHRA, CDR2 YSYEKL. The V end was cut by 0 bases, the J end by 6 bases, with 21 bases between. CDR3 region: CASSQEASASGGLNSPLHF. CDR3 sequence (DNA): TGCGCCAGCAGCCAAGAGGCGAGCGCATCGGGGGGGCTTAATTCACCCCTCCACTTT.

Of note for this clone: The sample holds other DNA sequences that translate to the same CDR3. The chain carries TRBV7-9 and TRBJ1-2; perhaps TRBD1 as D (5 bases). The V gene lost 1 base and the J gene lost 2 bases, with 8 bases spanning the gap. The CDR3 runs 14 residues. Germline CDR1 reads SEHNR; CDR2 reads FQNEAQ (reference sequence). The DNA of the CDR3 is TGTGCCAGCAGCTTAGGACAGATAAACTATGGCTACACCTTC. It is translated as CASSLGQINYGYTF.